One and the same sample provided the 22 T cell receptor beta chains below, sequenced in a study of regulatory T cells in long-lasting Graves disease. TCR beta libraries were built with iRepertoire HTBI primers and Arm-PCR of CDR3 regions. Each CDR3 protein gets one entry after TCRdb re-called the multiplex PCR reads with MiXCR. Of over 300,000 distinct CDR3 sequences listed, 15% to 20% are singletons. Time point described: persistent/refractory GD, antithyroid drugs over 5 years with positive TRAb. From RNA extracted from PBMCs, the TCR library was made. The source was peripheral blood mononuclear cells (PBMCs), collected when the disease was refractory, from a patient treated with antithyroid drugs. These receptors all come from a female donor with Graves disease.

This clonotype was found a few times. The DNA of the CDR3 is TGCGCCAGCAGCCAAGAGCAACAGCAAACGTACCAAGAGACCCAGTACTTC. This codes for CASSQEQQQTYQETQYF. The chain has TRBV4-1 and TRBJ2-5; D is ambiguous. CDR1 MGHRA and CDR2 YSYEKL come from the germline V gene. The CDR3 contains 17 residues. Between the trimmed V and J ends, which lost 0 bases and 0 bases, there was a span of 14 bases.

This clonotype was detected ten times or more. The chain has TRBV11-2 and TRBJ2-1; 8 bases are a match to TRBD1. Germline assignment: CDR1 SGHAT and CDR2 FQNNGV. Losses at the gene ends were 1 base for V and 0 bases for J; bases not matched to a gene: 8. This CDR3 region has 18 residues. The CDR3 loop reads CASSLVFGTGGSYNEQFF. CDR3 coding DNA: TGTGCCAGCAGCTTAGTATTCGGGACAGGTGGCTCCTACAATGAGCAGTTCTTC.

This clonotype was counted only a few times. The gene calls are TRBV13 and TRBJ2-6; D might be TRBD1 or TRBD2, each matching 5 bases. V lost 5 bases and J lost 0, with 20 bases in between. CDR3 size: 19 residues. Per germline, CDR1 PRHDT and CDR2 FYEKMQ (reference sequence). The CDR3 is CASSATGRMGDSGANVLTF. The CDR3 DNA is TGTGCCAGCAGCGCAACGGGCCGAATGGGGGACTCTGGGGCCAACGTCCTGACTTTC.

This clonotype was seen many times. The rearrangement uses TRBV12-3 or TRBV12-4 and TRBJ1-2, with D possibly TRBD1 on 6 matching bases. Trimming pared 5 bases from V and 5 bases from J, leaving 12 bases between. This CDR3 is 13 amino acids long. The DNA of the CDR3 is TGTGCCAGCAGTCGCCAGGGGTGGTATGGCTACACCTTC. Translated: CASSRQGWYGYTF.

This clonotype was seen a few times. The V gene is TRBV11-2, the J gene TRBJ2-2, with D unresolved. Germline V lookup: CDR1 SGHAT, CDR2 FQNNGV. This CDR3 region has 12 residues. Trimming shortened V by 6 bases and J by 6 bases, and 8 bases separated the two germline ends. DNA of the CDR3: TGTGCCAGCAGTCGTTTGGCCGGGGAGCTGTTTTTT. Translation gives CASSRLAGELFF.

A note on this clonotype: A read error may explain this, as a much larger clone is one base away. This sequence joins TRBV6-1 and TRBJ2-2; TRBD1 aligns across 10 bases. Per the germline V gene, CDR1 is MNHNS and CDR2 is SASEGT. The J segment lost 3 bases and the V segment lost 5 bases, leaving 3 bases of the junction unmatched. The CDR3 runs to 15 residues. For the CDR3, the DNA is TGTGCCAGCAGTCGGGGACAGGGGTACACCGGGGAGCTGTTTTTT. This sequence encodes CASSRGQGYTGELFF.

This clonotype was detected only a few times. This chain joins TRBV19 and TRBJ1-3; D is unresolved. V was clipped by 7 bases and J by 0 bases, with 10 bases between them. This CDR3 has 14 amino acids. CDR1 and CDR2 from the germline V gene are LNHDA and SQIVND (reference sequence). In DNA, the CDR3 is TGTGCCAGTAAACTTTCGTACTCTGGAAACACCATATATTTT. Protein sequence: CASKLSYSGNTIYF.

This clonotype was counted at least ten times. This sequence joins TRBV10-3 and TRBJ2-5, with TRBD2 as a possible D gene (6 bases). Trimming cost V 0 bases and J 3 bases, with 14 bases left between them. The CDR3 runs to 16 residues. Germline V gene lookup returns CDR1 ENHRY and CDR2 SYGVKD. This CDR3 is CAISESGRGNKETQYF. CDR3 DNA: TGTGCCATCAGTGAGTCTGGACGGGGGAACAAAGAGACCCAGTACTTC.

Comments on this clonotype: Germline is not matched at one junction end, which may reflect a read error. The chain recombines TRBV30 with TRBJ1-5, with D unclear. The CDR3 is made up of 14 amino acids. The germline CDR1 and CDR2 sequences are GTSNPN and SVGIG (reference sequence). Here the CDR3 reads CAWSVAGSDQPQHF. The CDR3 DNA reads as TGTGCCTGGAGTGTAGCTGGTAGCGATCAGCCCCAGCATTTT.

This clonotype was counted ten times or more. CDR3 sequence reads: CASSRIGERPKTNYGYTF. The CDR3 DNA is TGTGCCAGCAGCCGCATCGGGGAGCGACCGAAAACTAACTATGGCTACACCTTC. The V gene is TRBV13, the J gene TRBJ1-2; the D is unclear. V gave up 5 bases and J gave up 0 bases, with 22 bases separating them. The CDR3 sequence is 18 residues long. The germline CDR1 and CDR2 sequences are PRHDT and FYEKMQ (reference sequence).

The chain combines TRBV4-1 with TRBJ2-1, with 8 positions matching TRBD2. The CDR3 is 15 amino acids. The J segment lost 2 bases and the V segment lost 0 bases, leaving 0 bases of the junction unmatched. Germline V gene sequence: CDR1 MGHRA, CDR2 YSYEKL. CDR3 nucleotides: TGCGCCAGCAGCCAAGAACTAGCGGCCTACAATGAGCAGTTCTTC. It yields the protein CASSQELAAYNEQFF.

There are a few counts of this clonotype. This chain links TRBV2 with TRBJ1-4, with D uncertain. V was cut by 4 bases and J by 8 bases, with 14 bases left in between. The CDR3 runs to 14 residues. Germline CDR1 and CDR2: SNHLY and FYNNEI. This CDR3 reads CASSAPRAREKLFF. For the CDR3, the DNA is TGTGCCAGCAGTGCCCCCAGAGCCAGGGAAAAACTGTTTTTT.

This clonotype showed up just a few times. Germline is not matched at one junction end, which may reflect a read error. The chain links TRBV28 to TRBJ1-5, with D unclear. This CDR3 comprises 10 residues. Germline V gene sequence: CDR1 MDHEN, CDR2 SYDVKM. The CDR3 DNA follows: TGTGCCAGCAGTTCCACGACCTGGAATTTT. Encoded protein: CASSSTTWNF.

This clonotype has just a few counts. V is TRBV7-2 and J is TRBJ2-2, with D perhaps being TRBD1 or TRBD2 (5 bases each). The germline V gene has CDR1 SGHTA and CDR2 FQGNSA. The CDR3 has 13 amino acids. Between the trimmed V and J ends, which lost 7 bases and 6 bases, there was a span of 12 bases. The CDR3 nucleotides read TGTGCCAGCAATCCGACGGGGCCCGGGGAGCTGTTTTTT. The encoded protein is CASNPTGPGELFF.

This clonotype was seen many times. CDR3 in amino acids: CASSVGSGDYEQYF. The CDR3 region has the DNA TGTGCCAGCAGCGTAGGGTCAGGGGACTACGAGCAGTACTTC. The gene calls are TRBV9 and TRBJ2-7; TRBD1 is a possible D gene (6 bases). The CDR3 runs to 14 residues. Germline V lookup: CDR1 SGDLS, CDR2 YYNGEE. Trimming cost V 0 bases and J 3 bases, with 10 bases left between them.

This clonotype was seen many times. CDR3 residues: CATSVGGVGEKLFF. Here the CDR3 DNA reads TGTGCCACCAGTGTTGGAGGGGTCGGGGAAAAACTGTTTTTT. V is TRBV24-1 and J is TRBJ1-4; tentatively, D is TRBD1 (5 bases). Germline V lookup: CDR1 KGHDR, CDR2 SFDVKD. This CDR3 contains 14 residues. V was trimmed by 5 bases and J by 8 bases, leaving 14 bases between them.

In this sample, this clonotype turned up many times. CDR3 loop: CSALDEKLFF. CDR3 DNA sequence: TGCAGTGCCCTGGATGAAAAACTGTTTTTT. This chain links TRBV20-1 with TRBJ1-4; D uncertain. V was shortened by 6 bases and J by 6 bases, with 5 bases between the two germline ends. CDR1 and CDR2 (germline): DFQATT, SNEGSKA (reference sequence). This CDR3 comprises 10 residues.

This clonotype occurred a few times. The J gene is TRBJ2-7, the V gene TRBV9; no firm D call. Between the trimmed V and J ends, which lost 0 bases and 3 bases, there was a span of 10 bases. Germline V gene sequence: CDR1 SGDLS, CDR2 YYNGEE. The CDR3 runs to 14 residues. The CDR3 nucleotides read TGTGCCAGCAGCGTAGCTGAGTCGGACTACGAGCAGTACTTC. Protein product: CASSVAESDYEQYF.

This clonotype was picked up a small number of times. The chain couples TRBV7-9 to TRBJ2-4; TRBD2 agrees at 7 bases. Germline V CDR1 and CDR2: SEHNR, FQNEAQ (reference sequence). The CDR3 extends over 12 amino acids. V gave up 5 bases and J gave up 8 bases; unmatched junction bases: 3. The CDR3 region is CASSLSGHIQYF. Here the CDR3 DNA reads TGTGCCAGCAGCCTTAGCGGGCACATTCAGTACTTC.

The CDR3, as DNA: TGCAGTGCTCCTGGACTAGTGGGGGGGGTTCAGTACTTC. Its translation: CSAPGLVGGVQYF. The V and J genes are TRBV20-1 and TRBJ2-4; 7 bases fit TRBD2. CDR1 DFQATT and CDR2 SNEGSKA come from the germline V gene (reference sequence). This CDR3 has 13 residues. The V and J ends lost 5 bases and 11 bases, in that order; junction bases with no gene match: 12.

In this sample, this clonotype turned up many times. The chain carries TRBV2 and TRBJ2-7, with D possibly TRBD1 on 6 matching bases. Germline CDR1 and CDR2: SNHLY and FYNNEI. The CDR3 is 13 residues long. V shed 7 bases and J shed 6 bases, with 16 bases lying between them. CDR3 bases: TGTGCCAGCAACAGGGCGGGCCCTCTCGAGCAGTACTTC. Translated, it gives CASNRAGPLEQYF.

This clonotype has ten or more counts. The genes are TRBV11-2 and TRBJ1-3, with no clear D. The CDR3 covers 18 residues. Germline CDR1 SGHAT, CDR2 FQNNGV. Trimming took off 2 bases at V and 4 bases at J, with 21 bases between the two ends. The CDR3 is CASSLTFRSGYAGNTIYF. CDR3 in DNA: TGTGCCAGCAGCTTAACATTCCGGTCGGGCTATGCCGGAAACACCATATATTTT. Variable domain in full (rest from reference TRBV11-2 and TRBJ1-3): EAGVAQSPRYKIIEKRQSVAFWCNPISGHATLYWYQQILGQGPKLLIQFQNNGVVDDSQLPKDRFSAERLKGVDSTLKIQPAKLEDSAVYLCASSLTFRSGYAGNTIYFGEGSWLTVV.